This T cell receptor beta chain was retrieved from a study of T cells expressing NK-cell markers. Study-wide background: HCMV seropositivity marked seven of the eight sequenced donors; one was seronegative.

The study's findings and limits: In several donors, dominant clonotypes made up about 25-65% of CD3+CD56-NKG2C+ cells.

In terms of frequency, this clonotype is medium-sized (0.01 to 0.1%). Its cognate antigen is unknown. TCRdb reprocessed the 5' RACE reads and keeps a single row for each CDR3 protein, giving no DNA. This sample's table reports about 150,000 distinct CDR3 sequences. The sequencing input was blood T cells: a sorted CD56 or NKG2C T cell subset, CD4+ or CD8+ T cells, or bulk PBMC T cells (not recorded which). The receptor was isolated from a man between 18 and 69 years old in good health.

The CDR3 protein is CASSTNRGFQETQYF. The chain carries TRBV5-1 and TRBJ2-5; TCRdb's D call of TRBD1 is untestable without DNA. The CDR3 is 15 residues long. The germline CDR1 and CDR2 sequences are SGHRS and YFSETQ.